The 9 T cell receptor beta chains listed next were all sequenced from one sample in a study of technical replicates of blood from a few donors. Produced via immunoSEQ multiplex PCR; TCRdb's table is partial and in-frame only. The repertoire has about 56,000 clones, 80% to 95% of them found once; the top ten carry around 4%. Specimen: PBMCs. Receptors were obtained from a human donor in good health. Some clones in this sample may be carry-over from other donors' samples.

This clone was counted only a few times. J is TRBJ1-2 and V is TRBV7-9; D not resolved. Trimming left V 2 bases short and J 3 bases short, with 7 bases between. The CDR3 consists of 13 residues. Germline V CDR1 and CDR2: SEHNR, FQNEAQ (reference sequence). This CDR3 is CASSLSGYYGYTF. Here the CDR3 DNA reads TGTGCCAGCAGCTTATCAGGCTACTATGGCTACACCTTC. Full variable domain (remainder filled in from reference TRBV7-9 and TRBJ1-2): DTGVSQNPRHKITKRGQNVTFRCDPISEHNRLYWYRQTLGQGPEFLTYFQNEAQLEKSRLLSDRFSAERPKGSFSTLEIQRTEQGDSAMYLCASSLSGYYGYTFGSGTRLTVV.

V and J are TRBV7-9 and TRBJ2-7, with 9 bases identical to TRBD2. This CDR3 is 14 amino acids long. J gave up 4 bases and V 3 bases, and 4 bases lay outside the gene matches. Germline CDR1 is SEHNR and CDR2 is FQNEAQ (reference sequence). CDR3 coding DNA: TGTGCCAGCAGCTTTAGCGGGAGTCTGTACGAGCAGTACTTC. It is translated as CASSFSGSLYEQYF.

The CDR3 DNA is TGTGCCAGTAGTATACGACAGGGGTTGGTAGAGACCCAGTACTTC. It encodes CASSIRQGLVETQYF. The gene calls are TRBV19 and TRBJ2-5, with 8 bases aligning to TRBD1. V gave up 2 bases and J gave up 4 bases; unmatched junction bases: 6. This CDR3 region has 15 residues. CDR1 and CDR2 (germline): LNHDA, SQIVND (reference sequence).

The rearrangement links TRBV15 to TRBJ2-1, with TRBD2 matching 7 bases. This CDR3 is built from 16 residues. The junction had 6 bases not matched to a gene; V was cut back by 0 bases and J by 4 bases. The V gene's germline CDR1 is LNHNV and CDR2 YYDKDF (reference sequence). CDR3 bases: TGTGCCACCAGCAGAGATGGGACTAAGGGGTACAATGAGCAGTTCTTC. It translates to CATSRDGTKGYNEQFF.

The CDR3 loop reads CASSPGLGKNNEQFF. In DNA, the CDR3 is TGTGCCAGCAGCCCGGGACTAGGGAAAAACAATGAGCAGTTCTTC. J is TRBJ2-1 and V is TRBV14; 8 bases fit TRBD2. The trim removed 4 bases at V and 5 bases at J, leaving 7 bases unmatched. The CDR3 spans 15 residues. CDR1 is SGHDN, CDR2 FVKESK, per germline.

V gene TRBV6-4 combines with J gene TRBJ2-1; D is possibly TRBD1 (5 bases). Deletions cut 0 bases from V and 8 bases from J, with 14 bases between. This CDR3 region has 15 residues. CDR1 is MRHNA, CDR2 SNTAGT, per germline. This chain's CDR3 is CASSDSDPQGDEQFF. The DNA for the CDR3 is TGTGCCAGCAGTGACTCGGACCCCCAGGGCGATGAGCAGTTCTTC.

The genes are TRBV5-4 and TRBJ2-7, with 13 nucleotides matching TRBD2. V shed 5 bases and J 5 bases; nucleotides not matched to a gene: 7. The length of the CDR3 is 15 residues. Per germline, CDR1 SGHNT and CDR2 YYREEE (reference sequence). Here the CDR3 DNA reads TGTGCCAGCAGACCTCTGGGGACTAGCGGGAACGAGCAGTACTTC. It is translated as CASRPLGTSGNEQYF.

DNA for the CDR3: TGTGCCAGCAGCCTCGAGGCGGGGGCCAACGTCCTGACTTTC. Residues: CASSLEAGANVLTF. This chain uses TRBV5-4 with TRBJ2-6; unclear D gene. The CDR3 is 14 residues long. The germline V and J ends were trimmed by 4 bases and 4 bases, with 9 bases remaining between them. The germline V gene encodes CDR1 SGHNT and CDR2 YYREEE (reference sequence).

The CDR3 reads CATRGVTNTEAFF. The CDR3 DNA sequence: TGCGCCACCCGGGGGGTTACGAACACTGAAGCTTTCTTT. The chain carries TRBV10-2 and TRBJ1-1; D is possibly TRBD1 (5 bases). Germline loops: CDR1 WSHSY, CDR2 SAAADI. CDR3 size: 13 residues. Trimming pared 10 bases from V and 1 base from J, leaving 13 bases between.